The present TCR beta chain was sequenced within a study of cytomegalovirus exposure and HLA in healthy donors. Study findings and constraints: Presence/absence analyses treated sequencing depth as roughly uniform across donors. One cluster of highly shared sequence variants probably arose as a sequencing artifact. With further analysis later on, most CMV-associated TCR beta chains appeared HLA-restricted.

Primers included in the PCR were 60 Vbeta and 13 Jbeta primers. The repertoire was sequenced with immunoSEQ multiplex PCR; TCRdb's copy has only in-frame clones and lacks some. Of roughly 82,000 clones listed, approximately 72% are singletons. The CDR3 runs to 17 residues. The germline gives CDR1 LNHNV, CDR2 YYDKDF (reference sequence). V lost 3 bases and J lost 8; bases outside the gene matches: 12. Remarks on this clone: No antigen is known for it.

The TCR originated in a woman in her 40s in good health and CMV-seropositive. Sequenced: PBMCs. The V and J genes are TRBV15 and TRBJ2-1, with TRBD1 identical over 11 bases. The DNA for the CDR3 is TGTGCCACCAGCAGGGATGATTGGGACAGGGGGAAGGATGAGCAGTTCTTC. Its translation: CATSRDDWDRGKDEQFF.